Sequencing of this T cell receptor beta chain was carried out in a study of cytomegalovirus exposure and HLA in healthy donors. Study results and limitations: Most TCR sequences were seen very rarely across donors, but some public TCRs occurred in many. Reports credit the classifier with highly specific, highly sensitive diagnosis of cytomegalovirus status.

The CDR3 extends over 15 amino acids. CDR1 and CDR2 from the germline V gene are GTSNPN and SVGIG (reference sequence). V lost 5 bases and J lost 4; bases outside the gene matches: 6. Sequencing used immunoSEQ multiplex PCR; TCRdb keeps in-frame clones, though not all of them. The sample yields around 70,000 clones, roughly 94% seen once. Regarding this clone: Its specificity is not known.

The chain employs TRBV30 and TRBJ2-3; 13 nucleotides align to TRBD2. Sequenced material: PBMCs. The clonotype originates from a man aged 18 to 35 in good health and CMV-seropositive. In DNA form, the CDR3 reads TGTGCCTGGGATGGGACTAGCGGGAACGCAGATACGCAGTATTTT. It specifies CAWDGTSGNADTQYF.